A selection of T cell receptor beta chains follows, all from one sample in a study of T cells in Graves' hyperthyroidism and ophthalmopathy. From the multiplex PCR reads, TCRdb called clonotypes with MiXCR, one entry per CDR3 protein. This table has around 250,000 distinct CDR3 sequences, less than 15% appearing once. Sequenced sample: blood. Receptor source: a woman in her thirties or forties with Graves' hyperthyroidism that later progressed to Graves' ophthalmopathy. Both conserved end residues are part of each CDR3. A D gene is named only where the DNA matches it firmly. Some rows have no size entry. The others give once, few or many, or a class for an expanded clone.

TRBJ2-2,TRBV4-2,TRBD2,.,TGTGCCAGCAGCCAGGTCGGCGGGACTAGCGGGAGTATTGGGAACACCGGGGAGCTGTTTTTT,CASSQVGGTSGSIGNTGELFF
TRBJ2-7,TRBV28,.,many,TGTGCCAGCACCCGGGCGGACTCCTACGAGCAGTACTTC,CASTRADSYEQYF
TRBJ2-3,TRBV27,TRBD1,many,TGTGCCAGCAAAACCGGGACAGGGTCAGATACGCAGTATTTT,CASKTGTGSDTQYF
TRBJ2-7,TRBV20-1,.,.,TGCAGTGCTAGAGATTCCCGACAGTTTGGCGAGCAGTACTTC,CSARDSRQFGEQYF
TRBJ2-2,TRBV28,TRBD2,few,TGTGCCAGCATTCCTAGCGGGAGAGCCGGGGAGCTGTTTTTT,CASIPSGRAGELFF
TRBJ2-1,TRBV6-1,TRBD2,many,TGTGCCAGCAGTAGGGGGACTAGCGCGGCGAGGGGCAATGAGCAGTTCTTC,CASSRGTSAARGNEQFF
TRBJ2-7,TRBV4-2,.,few,TGTGCCAGCAGCCCCTTGGCAGCAGGGGAGGTCTACGAGCAGTACTTC,CASSPLAAGEVYEQYF
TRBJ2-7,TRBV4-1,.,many,TGCGCCAGCAGCCAAGAAGGGACGGGTCTATACGAGCAGTACTTC,CASSQEGTGLYEQYF
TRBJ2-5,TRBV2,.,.,TGTGCCAGCAGTGACTGGGCTAGTCGGCACTTC,CASSDWASRHF
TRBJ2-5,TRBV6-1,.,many,TGTGCCAGCAGTGCGACGGGAGAAGGGACCCAGTACTTC,CASSATGEGTQYF
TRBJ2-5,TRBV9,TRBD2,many,TGTGCCAGCAGCGTAGCTTCAGCTAGCGGGAGGGAAGAGACCCAGTACTTC,CASSVASASGREETQYF
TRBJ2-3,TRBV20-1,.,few,TGCAGTGCTAGGGTTGATGGCACAGATACGCAGTATTTT,CSARVDGTDTQYF
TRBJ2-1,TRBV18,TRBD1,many,TGTGCCAGCTCACCAGGGACAGGGGTCCACAATGAGCAGTTCTTC,CASSPGTGVHNEQFF
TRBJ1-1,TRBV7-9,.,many,TGTGCCAGCAGCTTCACACAGAACACTGAAGCTTTCTTT,CASSFTQNTEAFF
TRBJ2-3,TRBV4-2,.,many,TGTGCCAGCAGCTCCTCCCCGGCGGTTTCGCAGTATTTT,CASSSSPAVSQYF
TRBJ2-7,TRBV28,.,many,TGTGCCAGCAGTCCCCTCGGAGGCTACTACGAGCAGTACTTC,CASSPLGGYYEQYF